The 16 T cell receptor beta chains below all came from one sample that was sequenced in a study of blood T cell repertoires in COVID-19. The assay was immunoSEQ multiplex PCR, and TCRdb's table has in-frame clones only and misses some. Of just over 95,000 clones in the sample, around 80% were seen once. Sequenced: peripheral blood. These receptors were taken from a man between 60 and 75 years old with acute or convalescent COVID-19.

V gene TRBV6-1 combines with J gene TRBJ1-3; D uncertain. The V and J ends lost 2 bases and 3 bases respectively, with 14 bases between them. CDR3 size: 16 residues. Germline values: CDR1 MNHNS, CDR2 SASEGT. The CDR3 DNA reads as TGTGCCAGCAGTGAACCGGGAGTCCAAGGTGGAAACACCATATATTTT. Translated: CASSEPGVQGGNTIYF.

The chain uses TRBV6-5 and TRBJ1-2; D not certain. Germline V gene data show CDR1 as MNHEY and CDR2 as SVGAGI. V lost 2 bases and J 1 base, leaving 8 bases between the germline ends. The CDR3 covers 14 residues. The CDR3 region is CASSYGQFNYGYTF. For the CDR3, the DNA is TGTGCCAGCAGTTACGGGCAGTTTAACTATGGCTACACCTTC.

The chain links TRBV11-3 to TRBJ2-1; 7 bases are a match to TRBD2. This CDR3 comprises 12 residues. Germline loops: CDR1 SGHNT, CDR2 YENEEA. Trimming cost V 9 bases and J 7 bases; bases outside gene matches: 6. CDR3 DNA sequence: TGTGCCAGTAGACTAGCTTCAAATGAGCAGTTCTTC. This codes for CASRLASNEQFF. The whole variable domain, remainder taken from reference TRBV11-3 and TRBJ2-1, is EAGVVQSPRYKIIEKKQPVAFWCNPISGHNTLYWYLQNLGQGPELLIRYENEEAVDDSQLPKDRFSAERLKGVDSTLKIQPAELGDSAVYLCASRLASNEQFFGPGTRLTVL.

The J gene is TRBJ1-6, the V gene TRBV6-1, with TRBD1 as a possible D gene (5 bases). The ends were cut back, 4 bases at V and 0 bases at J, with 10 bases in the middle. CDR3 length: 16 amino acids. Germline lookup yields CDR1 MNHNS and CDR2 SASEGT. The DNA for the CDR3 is TGTGCCAGCAGTGGGGGGGGGAGCTCCTATAATTCACCCCTCCACTTT. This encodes CASSGGGSSYNSPLHF.

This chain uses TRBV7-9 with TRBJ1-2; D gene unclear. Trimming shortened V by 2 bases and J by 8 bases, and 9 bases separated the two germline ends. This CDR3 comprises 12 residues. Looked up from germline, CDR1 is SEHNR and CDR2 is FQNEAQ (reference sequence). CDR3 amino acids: CASSLSEEGYTF. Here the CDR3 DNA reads TGTGCCAGCAGCTTATCCGAGGAGGGCTACACCTTC.

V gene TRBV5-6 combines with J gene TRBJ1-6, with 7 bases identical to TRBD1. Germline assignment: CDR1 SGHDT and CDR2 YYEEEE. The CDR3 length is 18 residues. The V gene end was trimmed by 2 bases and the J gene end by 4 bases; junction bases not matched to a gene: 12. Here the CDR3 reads CASSFLGAGGGYNSPLHF. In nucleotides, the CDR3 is TGTGCCAGCAGCTTCTTGGGGGCAGGGGGTGGATATAATTCACCCCTCCACTTT.

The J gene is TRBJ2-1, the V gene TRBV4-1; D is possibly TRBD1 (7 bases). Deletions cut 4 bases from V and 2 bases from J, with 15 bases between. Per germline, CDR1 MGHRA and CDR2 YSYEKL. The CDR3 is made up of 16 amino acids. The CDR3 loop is CASSRRGDSAYNEQFF. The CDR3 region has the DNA TGCGCCAGCAGCCGCCGCGGGGACAGCGCCTACAATGAGCAGTTCTTC.

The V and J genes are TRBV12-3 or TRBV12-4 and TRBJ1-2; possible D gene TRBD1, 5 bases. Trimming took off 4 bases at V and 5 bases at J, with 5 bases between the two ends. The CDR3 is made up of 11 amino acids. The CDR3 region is CASSSGYGYTF. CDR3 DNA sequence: TGTGCCAGCAGTTCAGGGTATGGCTACACCTTC.

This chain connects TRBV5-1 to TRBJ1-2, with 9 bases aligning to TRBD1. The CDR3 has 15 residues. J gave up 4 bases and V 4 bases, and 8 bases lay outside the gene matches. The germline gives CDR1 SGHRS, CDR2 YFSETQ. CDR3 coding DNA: TGCGCCAGCAGCCCTAGCGGACAGGGGAGCTATGGCTACACCTTC. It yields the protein CASSPSGQGSYGYTF.

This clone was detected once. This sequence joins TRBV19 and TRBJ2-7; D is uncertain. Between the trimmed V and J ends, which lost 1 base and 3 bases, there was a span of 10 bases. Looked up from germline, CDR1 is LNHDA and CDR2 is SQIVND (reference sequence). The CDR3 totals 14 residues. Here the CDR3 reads CASSIGMRSYEQYF. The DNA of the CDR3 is TGTGCCAGTAGTATAGGGATGCGGAGCTACGAGCAGTACTTC.

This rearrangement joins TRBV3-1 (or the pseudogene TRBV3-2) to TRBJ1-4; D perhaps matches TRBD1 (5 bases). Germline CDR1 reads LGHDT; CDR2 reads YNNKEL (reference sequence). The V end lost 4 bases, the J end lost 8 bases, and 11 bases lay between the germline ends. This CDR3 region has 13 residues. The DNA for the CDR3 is TGTGCCAGCAGCCCAGGGTTGAGCGAAAAACTGTTTTTT. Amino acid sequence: CASSPGLSEKLFF.

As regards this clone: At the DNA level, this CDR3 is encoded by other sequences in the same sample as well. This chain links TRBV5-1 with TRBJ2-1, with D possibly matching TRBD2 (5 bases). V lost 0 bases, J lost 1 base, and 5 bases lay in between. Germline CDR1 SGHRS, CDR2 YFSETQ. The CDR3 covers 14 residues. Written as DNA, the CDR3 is TGCGCCAGCAGCTTGGGCGGGTCCTACAATGAGCAGTTCTTC. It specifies CASSLGGSYNEQFF.

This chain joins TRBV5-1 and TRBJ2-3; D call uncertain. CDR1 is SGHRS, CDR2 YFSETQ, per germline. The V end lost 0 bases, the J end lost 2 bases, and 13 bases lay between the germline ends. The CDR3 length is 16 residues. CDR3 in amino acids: CASSLAGGLVTDTQYF. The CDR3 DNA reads TGCGCCAGCAGCTTGGCCGGCGGTCTAGTCACAGATACGCAGTATTTT.

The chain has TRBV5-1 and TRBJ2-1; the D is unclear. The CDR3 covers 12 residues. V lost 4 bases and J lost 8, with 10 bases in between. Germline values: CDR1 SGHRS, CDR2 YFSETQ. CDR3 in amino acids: CASSGELDEQFF. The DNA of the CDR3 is TGCGCCAGCAGCGGTGAGTTGGATGAGCAGTTCTTC.

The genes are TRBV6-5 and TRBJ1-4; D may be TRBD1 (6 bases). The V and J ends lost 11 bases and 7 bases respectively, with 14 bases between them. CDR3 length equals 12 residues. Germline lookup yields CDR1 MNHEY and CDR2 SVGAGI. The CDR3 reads CALEGGGEKLFF. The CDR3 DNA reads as TGTGCCCTGGAAGGGGGTGGTGAAAAACTGTTTTTT.

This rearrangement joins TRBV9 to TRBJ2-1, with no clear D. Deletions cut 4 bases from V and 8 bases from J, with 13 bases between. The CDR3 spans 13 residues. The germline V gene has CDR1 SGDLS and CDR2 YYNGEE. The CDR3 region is CASSPQVSDEQFF. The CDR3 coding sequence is TGTGCCAGCAGCCCCCAGGTCTCGGATGAGCAGTTCTTC.